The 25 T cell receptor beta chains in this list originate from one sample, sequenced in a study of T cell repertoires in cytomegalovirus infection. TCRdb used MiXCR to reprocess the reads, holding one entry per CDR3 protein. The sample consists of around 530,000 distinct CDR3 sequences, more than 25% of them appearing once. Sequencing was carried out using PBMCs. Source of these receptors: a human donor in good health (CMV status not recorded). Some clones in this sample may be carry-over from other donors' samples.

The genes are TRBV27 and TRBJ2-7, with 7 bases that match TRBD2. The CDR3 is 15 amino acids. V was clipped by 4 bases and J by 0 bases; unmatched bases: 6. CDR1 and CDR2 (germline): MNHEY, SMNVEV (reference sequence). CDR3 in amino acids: CASSYSGGSSYEQYF. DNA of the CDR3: TGTGCCAGCAGTTATTCGGGGGGTAGCTCCTACGAGCAGTACTTC.

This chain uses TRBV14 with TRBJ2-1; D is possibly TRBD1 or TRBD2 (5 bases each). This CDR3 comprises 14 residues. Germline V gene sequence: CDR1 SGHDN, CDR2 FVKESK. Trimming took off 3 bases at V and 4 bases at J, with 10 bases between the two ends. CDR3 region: CASSHGDGYNEQFF. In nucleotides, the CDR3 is TGTGCCAGCAGCCACGGGGACGGTTACAATGAGCAGTTCTTC.

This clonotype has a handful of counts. In DNA, the CDR3 is TGTGCCAGCAGTTATGACAACTACAATGAGCAGTTCTTC. Protein: CASSYDNYNEQFF. V is TRBV6-2 or TRBV6-3 and J is TRBJ2-1, with unresolved D. Germline CDR1 and CDR2: MNHEY and SVGEGT. The CDR3 has 13 amino acids. Trimming left V 3 bases short and J 3 bases short, with 6 bases between.

CDR3 protein: CASSFLGGSENIQYF. The CDR3 DNA follows: TGCGCCAGCAGCTTCCTTGGGGGCTCGGAAAACATTCAGTACTTC. The rearrangement uses TRBV5-1 and TRBJ2-4, with D maybe TRBD1 (6 bases). The V gene lost 2 bases and the J gene lost 5 bases, with 14 bases spanning the gap. In germline, CDR1 is SGHRS, CDR2 YFSETQ. This CDR3 is built from 15 residues.

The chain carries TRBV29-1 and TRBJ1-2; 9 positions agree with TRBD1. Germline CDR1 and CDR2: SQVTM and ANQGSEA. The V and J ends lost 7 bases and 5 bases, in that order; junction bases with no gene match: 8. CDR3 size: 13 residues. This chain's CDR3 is CSGLPGQGYGYTF. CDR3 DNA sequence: TGCAGCGGACTACCGGGACAGGGATATGGCTACACCTTC. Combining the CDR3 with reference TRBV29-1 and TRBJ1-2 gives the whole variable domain SAVISQKPSRDICQRGTSLTIQCQVDSQVTMMFWYRQQPGQSLTLIATANQGSEATYESGFVIDKFPISRPNLTFSTLTVSNMSPEDSSIYLCSGLPGQGYGYTFGSGTRLTVV.

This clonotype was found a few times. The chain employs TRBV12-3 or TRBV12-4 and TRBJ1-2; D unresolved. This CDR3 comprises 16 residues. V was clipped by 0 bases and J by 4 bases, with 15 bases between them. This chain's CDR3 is CASSLAGSPFSYGYTF. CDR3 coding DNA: TGTGCCAGCAGTTTAGCGGGCAGTCCCTTTTCCTATGGCTACACCTTC.

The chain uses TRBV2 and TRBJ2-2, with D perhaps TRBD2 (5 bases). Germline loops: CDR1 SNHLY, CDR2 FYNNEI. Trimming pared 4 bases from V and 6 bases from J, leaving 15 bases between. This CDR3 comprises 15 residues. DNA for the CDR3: TGTGCCAGCAGTGGGCTAGCCCAAGTGGCCGGGGAGCTGTTTTTT. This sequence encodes CASSGLAQVAGELFF.

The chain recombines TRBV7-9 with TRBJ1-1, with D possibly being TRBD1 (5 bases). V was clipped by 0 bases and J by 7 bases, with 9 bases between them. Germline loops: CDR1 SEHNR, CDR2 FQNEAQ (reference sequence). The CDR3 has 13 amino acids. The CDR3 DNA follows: TGTGCCAGCAGCTTAGCTACGACAGTTGAAGCTTTCTTT. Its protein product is CASSLATTVEAFF.

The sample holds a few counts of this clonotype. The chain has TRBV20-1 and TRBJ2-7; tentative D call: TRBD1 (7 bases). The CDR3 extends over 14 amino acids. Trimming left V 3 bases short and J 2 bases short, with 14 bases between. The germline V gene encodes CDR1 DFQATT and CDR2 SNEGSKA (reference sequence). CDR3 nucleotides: TGCAGTGCTAGTTATGCCAGGGGGGCCTACGAGCAGTACTTC. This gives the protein CSASYARGAYEQYF.

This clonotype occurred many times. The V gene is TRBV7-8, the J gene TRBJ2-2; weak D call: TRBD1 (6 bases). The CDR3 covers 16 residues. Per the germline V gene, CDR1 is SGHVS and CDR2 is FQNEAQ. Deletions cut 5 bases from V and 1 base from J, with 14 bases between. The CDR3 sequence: CASSPASRGNTGELFF. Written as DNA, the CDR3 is TGTGCCAGCAGCCCCGCCTCCAGGGGGAACACCGGGGAGCTGTTTTTT.

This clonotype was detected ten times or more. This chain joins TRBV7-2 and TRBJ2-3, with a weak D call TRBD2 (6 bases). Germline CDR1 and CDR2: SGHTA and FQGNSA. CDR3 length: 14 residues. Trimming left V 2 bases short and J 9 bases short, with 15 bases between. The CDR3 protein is CASSLRASVETQYF. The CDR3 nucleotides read TGTGCCAGCAGCTTACGCGCTAGCGTCGAAACGCAGTATTTT.

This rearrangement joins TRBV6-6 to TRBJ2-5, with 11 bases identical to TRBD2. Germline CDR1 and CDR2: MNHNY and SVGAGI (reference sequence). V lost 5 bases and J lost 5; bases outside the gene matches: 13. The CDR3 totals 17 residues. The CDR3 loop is CASSTGLAGGPGETQYF. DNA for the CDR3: TGTGCCAGCAGTACTGGGCTAGCGGGAGGCCCAGGGGAGACCCAGTACTTC.

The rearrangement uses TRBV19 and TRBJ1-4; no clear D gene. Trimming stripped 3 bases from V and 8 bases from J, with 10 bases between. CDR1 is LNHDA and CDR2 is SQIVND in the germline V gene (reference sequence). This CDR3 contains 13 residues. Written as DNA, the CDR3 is TGTGCCAGTAGTATTGGGGTCGGGGAAAAACTGTTTTTT. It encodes CASSIGVGEKLFF.

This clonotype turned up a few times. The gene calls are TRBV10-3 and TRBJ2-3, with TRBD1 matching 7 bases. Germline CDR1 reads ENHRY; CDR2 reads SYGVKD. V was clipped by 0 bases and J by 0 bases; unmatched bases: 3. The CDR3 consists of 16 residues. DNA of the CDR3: TGTGCCATCAGTGAGTCCGGGACAGACAGCACAGATACGCAGTATTTT. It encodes CAISESGTDSTDTQYF.

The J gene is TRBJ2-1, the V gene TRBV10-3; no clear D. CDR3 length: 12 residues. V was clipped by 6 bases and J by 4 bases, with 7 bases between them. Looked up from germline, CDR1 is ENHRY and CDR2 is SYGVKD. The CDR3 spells CAIRSSYNEQFF. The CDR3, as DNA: TGTGCCATCAGGTCTAGTTACAATGAGCAGTTCTTC.

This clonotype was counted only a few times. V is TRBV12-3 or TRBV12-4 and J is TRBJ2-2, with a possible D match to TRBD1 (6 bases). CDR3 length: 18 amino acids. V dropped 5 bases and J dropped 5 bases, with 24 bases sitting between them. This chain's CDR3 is CASSPRGGPHKRTGELFF. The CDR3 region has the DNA TGTGCCAGCAGTCCGAGAGGGGGACCTCATAAGCGGACCGGGGAGCTGTTTTTT.

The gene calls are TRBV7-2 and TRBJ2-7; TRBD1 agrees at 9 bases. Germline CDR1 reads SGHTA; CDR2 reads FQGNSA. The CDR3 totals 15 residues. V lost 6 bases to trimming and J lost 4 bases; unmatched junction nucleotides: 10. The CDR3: CASRPGTGMGYEQYF. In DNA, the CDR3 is TGTGCCAGCAGGCCAGGGACAGGGATGGGGTACGAGCAGTACTTC.

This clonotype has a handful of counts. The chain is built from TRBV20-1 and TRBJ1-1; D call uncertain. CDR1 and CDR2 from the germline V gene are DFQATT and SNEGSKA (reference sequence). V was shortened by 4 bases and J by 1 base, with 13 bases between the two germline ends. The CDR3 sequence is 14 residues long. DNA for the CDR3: TGCAGTGCTACCGTACTCGGACCGAACACTGAAGCTTTCTTT. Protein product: CSATVLGPNTEAFF.

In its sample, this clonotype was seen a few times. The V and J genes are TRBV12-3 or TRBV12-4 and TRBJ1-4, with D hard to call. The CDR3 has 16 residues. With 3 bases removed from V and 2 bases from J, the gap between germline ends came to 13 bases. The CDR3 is CASSFGFRGTNEKLFF. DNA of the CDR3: TGTGCCAGCAGTTTCGGTTTCAGAGGGACTAATGAAAAACTGTTTTTT.

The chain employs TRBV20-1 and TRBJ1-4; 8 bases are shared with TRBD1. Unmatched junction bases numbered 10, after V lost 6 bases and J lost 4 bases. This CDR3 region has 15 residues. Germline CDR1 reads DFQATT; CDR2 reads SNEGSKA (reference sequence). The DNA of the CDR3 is TGCAGTGCGCCTGACAGGGGCACTGTTAATGAAAAACTGTTTTTT. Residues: CSAPDRGTVNEKLFF.

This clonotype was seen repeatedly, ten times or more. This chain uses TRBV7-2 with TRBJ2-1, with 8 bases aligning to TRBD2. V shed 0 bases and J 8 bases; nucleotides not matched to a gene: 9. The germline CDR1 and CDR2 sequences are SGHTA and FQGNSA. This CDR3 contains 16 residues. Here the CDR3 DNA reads TGTGCCAGCAGCTTAGCCAGGACTAGCACTATCGATGAGCAGTTCTTC. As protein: CASSLARTSTIDEQFF. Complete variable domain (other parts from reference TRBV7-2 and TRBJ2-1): GAGVSQSPSNKVTEKGKDVELRCDPISGHTALYWYRQSLGQGLEFLIYFQGNSAPDKSGLPSDRFSAERTGGSVSTLTIQRTQQEDSAVYLCASSLARTSTIDEQFFGPGTRLTVL.

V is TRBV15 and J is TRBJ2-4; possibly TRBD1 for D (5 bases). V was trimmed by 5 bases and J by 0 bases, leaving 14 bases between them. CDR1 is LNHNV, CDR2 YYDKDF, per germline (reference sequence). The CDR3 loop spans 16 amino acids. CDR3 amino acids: CATSQGTRLAKNIQYF. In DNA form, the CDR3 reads TGTGCCACCAGCCAGGGTACCCGATTAGCCAAAAACATTCAGTACTTC.

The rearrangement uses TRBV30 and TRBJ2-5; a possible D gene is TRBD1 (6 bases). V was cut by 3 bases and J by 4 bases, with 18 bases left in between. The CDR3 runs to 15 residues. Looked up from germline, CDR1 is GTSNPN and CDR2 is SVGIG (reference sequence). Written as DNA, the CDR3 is TGTGCCTGGAGCATTGCTTGGGGGCCCGGAGAGACCCAGTACTTC. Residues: CAWSIAWGPGETQYF.

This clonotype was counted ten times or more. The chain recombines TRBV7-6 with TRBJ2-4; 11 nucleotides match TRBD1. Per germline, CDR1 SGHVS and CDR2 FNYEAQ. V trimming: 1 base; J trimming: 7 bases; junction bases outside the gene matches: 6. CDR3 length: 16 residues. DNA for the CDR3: TGTGCCAGCAGCTTAGGGACAGGGGGCATGGTGAACATTCAGTACTTC. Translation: CASSLGTGGMVNIQYF.

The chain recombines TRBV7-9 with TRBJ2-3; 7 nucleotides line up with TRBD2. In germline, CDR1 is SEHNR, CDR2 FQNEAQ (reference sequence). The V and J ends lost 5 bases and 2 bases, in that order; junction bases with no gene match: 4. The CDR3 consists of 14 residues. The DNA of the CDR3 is TGTGCCAGCAGCCCAAGCGGGGTCACAGATACGCAGTATTTT. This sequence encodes CASSPSGVTDTQYF.